A single sample is the source of the 11 T cell receptor beta chains below, sequenced in a study of shared clonotypes between healthy human individuals. TCRdb's copy holds only in-frame clones and misses some; the assay was immunoSEQ multiplex PCR. This table has over a million clones, roughly 95% appearing once. Sequences were obtained from naive CD4+ T cells sorted from blood. Stated subset: CD45RA+ positively selected. The receptor set was obtained from a man aged 25 to 45 in good health.

The CDR3 sequence is CASSFNWGQGHYYEQYF. The DNA of the CDR3 is TGTGCCAGCAGCTTTAACTGGGGGCAGGGCCATTACTACGAGCAGTACTTC. V and J are TRBV11-2 and TRBJ2-7, with D possibly TRBD1 on 6 matching bases. The V gene's germline CDR1 is SGHAT and CDR2 FQNNGV. Trimming shortened V by 3 bases and J by 3 bases, and 21 bases separated the two germline ends. This CDR3 spans 17 amino acids.

Concerning this clone itself: This sample also contains other DNA sequences that code for the same CDR3. The V call is TRBV6-5, the J call TRBJ2-3; D unresolved. Trimming took off 2 bases at V and 1 base at J, with 4 bases between the two ends. The CDR3 runs 13 residues. The germline gives CDR1 MNHEY, CDR2 SVGAGI. The CDR3 nucleotides read TGTGCCAGCAGTTACCCCGGCACAGATACGCAGTATTTT. Translation gives CASSYPGTDTQYF.

The CDR3 region is CASSNRGEAFF. CDR3 bases: TGTGCCAGCAGTAACAGGGGAGAAGCTTTCTTT. The gene calls are TRBV6-4 and TRBJ1-1; 7 positions match TRBD1. The V segment lost 5 bases and the J segment 8 bases; nucleotides outside the gene matches: 2. The CDR3 runs 11 residues. Per the germline V gene, CDR1 is MRHNA and CDR2 is SNTAGT.

V gene TRBV5-6 combines with J gene TRBJ2-6, with D maybe TRBD1 (6 bases). The length of the CDR3 is 15 residues. V lost 4 bases, J lost 0 bases, and 8 bases lay in between. Germline-derived CDR1 and CDR2 are SGHDT and YYEEEE. CDR3 bases: TGTGCCAGCAGCAAGACAGGCTCTGGGGCCAACGTCCTGACTTTC. It translates to CASSKTGSGANVLTF.

This clone was seen only once. This chain links TRBV5-1 with TRBJ2-3; either TRBD1 or TRBD2 may supply D (6 bases each). The CDR3 contains 17 residues. CDR1 and CDR2 (germline): SGHRS, YFSETQ. V lost 4 bases, J lost 3 bases, and 21 bases lay in between. CDR3 DNA sequence: TGCGCCAGCAGCCTACCTTTAATGGGGGGCTTGACAGATACGCAGTATTTT. Protein sequence: CASSLPLMGGLTDTQYF.

As to this clone: This same CDR3 is encoded by further DNA sequences in the sample. The gene calls are TRBV7-2 and TRBJ2-7, with D unresolved. V lost 3 bases and J 2 bases, leaving 8 bases between the germline ends. The CDR3 contains 13 residues. Germline V gene sequence: CDR1 SGHTA, CDR2 FQGNSA. The CDR3 is CASSLGRPYEQYF. The CDR3 coding sequence is TGTGCCAGCAGCTTGGGTAGACCCTACGAGCAGTACTTC.

The chain links TRBV5-4 to TRBJ2-7, with 14 bases aligning to TRBD2. Trimming took 5 bases from V and 6 from J; bases not matched to a gene: 13. The CDR3 length is 17 residues. Germline CDR1 SGHNT, CDR2 YYREEE (reference sequence). The DNA of the CDR3 is TGTGCCAGCAGTTACCCCTTGGGACTAGCGGGAGTGAGCGAGCAGTACTTC. Translation gives CASSYPLGLAGVSEQYF. The full variable domain, rest sourced from reference TRBV5-4 and TRBJ2-7, is ETGVTQSPTHLIKTRGQQVTLRCSSQSGHNTVSWYQQALGQGPQFIFQYYREEENGRGNFPPRFSGLQFPNYSSELNVNALELDDSALYLCASSYPLGLAGVSEQYFGPGTRLTVT.

DNA for the CDR3: TGTGCCAGCAGCTTAACCTCCCTTCCCAAGGCTCCCTACAATGAGCAGTTCTTC. Residues: CASSLTSLPKAPYNEQFF. This rearrangement joins TRBV11-1 to TRBJ2-1; no clear D gene. Germline V CDR1 and CDR2: SGHAT, FQDESV (reference sequence). The CDR3 covers 18 residues. V was pared by 2 bases and J by 2 bases, with 19 bases between. The variable domain in full, completed from reference TRBV11-1 and TRBJ2-1, reads EAEVAQSPRYKITEKSQAVAFWCDPISGHATLYWYRQILGQGPELLVQFQDESVVDDSQLPKDRFSAERLKGVDSTLKIQPAELGDSAMYLCASSLTSLPKAPYNEQFFGPGTRLTVL.

This rearrangement joins TRBV5-1 to TRBJ2-3; 13 positions match TRBD2. The V and J ends lost 7 bases and 5 bases, in that order; junction bases with no gene match: 7. Germline V gene data show CDR1 as SGHRS and CDR2 as YFSETQ. The CDR3 loop spans 15 amino acids. The CDR3 protein is CASEGLAGPGDTQYF. Here the CDR3 DNA reads TGCGCCAGCGAGGGACTAGCGGGACCTGGAGATACGCAGTATTTT.

The genes are TRBV19 and TRBJ2-6; D is undetermined. V lost 3 bases to trimming and J lost 0 bases, with 12 bases between them. CDR1 and CDR2 from the germline V gene are LNHDA and SQIVND (reference sequence). This CDR3 has 17 amino acids. This chain's CDR3 is CASSIVRSASGANVLTF. The CDR3 DNA sequence: TGTGCCAGTAGTATTGTAAGGTCGGCCTCTGGGGCCAACGTCCTGACTTTC.

This clone showed up just once. The chain couples TRBV2 to TRBJ2-3, with 7 nucleotides matching TRBD2. Germline-derived CDR1 and CDR2 are SNHLY and FYNNEI. The CDR3 has 15 residues. J lost 5 bases, V lost 6 bases, and 11 bases had no gene match. The CDR3 reads CASRLQSGGVDTQYF. The CDR3 DNA is TGTGCCAGCAGGCTTCAAAGTGGGGGGGTAGATACGCAGTATTTT.